One and the same sample provided the 30 T cell receptor beta chains below, sequenced in a study of T-cell reconstitution after alpha-beta-depleted transplantation in children. Unique molecular identifiers were used to barcode this TCRbeta library. Via MiXCR, TCRdb re-called the PCR reads, giving one row per CDR3 protein. The sample has about 150,000 distinct CDR3 sequences, about 9% seen once; the top ten hold about a sixth. Source: PBMCs, mostly from graft donor cells, taken 180 days after TCRalphabeta/CD19-depleted stem cell transplant. The origin of the receptors is a female patient under 10 years old who had a stem cell transplant for congenital amegakaryocytic thrombocytopenia, so the T cells may come from the graft donor.

Ten or more counts support this clonotype. The chain recombines TRBV20-1 with TRBJ2-1; D uncertain. Germline loops: CDR1 DFQATT, CDR2 SNEGSKA (reference sequence). The CDR3 is 13 residues long. Trimming shortened V by 2 bases and J by 0 bases, and 5 bases separated the two germline ends. CDR3 amino acids: CSARQSSYNEQFF. In DNA form, the CDR3 reads TGCAGTGCTAGACAGAGCTCCTACAATGAGCAGTTCTTC.

This clonotype was seen at least ten times. The CDR3: CASSYRRAGEQFF. As DNA, the CDR3 is TGTGCCAGCAGTTACAGGAGGGCCGGTGAGCAGTTCTTC. This chain links TRBV6-2 or TRBV6-3 with TRBJ2-1, with D possibly matching TRBD2 (6 bases). Between the trimmed V and J ends, which lost 2 bases and 9 bases, there was a span of 11 bases. The CDR3 contains 13 residues. Germline V gene sequence: CDR1 MNHEY, CDR2 SVGEGT.

In this sample, this clonotype turned up a few times. This sequence joins TRBV6-1 and TRBJ2-7; D uncertain. Per the germline V gene, CDR1 is MNHNS and CDR2 is SASEGT. There are 13 residues in the CDR3. The ends were cut back, 7 bases at V and 4 bases at J, with 14 bases in the middle. Here the CDR3 reads CASTEGMKYEQYF. CDR3 nucleotides: TGTGCCAGCACCGAAGGGATGAAGTACGAGCAGTACTTC.

This clonotype was seen ten or more times. CDR3 in DNA: TGTGCCAGCAGCCCCAACCGTGGGGCTGTGGGACCCTCCGAGCAGTACTTC. Its translation is CASSPNRGAVGPSEQYF. The chain links TRBV5-4 to TRBJ2-7; D tentatively reads TRBD1 or TRBD2 (5 bases each). There are 17 residues in the CDR3. Looked up from germline, CDR1 is SGHNT and CDR2 is YYREEE (reference sequence). Trimming stripped 4 bases from V and 6 bases from J, with 26 bases between. Together with reference TRBV5-4 and TRBJ2-7, the CDR3 gives the full variable domain: ETGVTQSPTHLIKTRGQQVTLRCSSQSGHNTVSWYQQALGQGPQFIFQYYREEENGRGNFPPRFSGLQFPNYSSELNVNALELDDSALYLCASSPNRGAVGPSEQYFGPGTRLTVT.

CDR3 amino acids: CTISWDIRSYEQYF. The CDR3 DNA reads TGTACCATCAGTTGGGACATACGCTCCTACGAGCAGTACTTC. This chain joins TRBV2 and TRBJ2-7; TRBD1 is a possible D gene (6 bases). CDR1 SNHLY and CDR2 FYNNEI come from the germline V gene. This CDR3 contains 14 residues. Looking up the rest from reference TRBV2 and TRBJ2-7 gives the full variable domain: EPEVTQTPSHQVTQMGQEVILRCVPISNHLYFYWYRQILGQKVEFLVSFYNNEISEKSEIFDDQFSVERPDGSNFTLKIRSTKLEDSAMYFCTISWDIRSYEQYFGPGTRLTVT.

This clonotype has a count of ten or more. The genes are TRBV7-8 and TRBJ1-2; TRBD1 might be the D (5 bases). Per germline, CDR1 SGHVS and CDR2 FQNEAQ. The V and J ends lost 1 base and 2 bases respectively, with 5 bases between them. CDR3 length: 13 amino acids. The CDR3 sequence is CASSLEGNYGYTF. Here the CDR3 DNA reads TGTGCCAGCAGCTTAGAGGGGAACTATGGCTACACCTTC.

This clonotype was seen repeatedly, ten times or more. The chain combines TRBV7-2 with TRBJ2-3; tentative D call: TRBD2 (5 bases). V dropped 4 bases and J dropped 4 bases, with 15 bases sitting between them. Germline CDR1 is SGHTA and CDR2 is FQGNSA. This CDR3 is 15 amino acids long. The DNA for the CDR3 is TGTGCCAGCAGCTCCCTCAGGCGGGCCCCAGATACGCAGTATTTT. Encoded protein: CASSSLRRAPDTQYF.

The V call is TRBV28, the J call TRBJ2-1, with D possibly TRBD2 on 5 matching bases. Trimming shortened V by 5 bases and J by 6 bases, and 17 bases separated the two germline ends. The CDR3 spans 15 residues. Germline CDR1 is MDHEN and CDR2 is SYDVKM. CDR3 in amino acids: CASSIPPLRVNEQFF. Here the CDR3 DNA reads TGTGCCAGCAGTATCCCCCCATTGAGGGTCAATGAGCAGTTCTTC.

There are many counts of this clonotype. The V and J genes are TRBV28 and TRBJ2-5, with a tentative D call TRBD2 (6 bases). The germline V and J ends were trimmed by 6 bases and 9 bases, with 23 bases remaining between them. Germline loops: CDR1 MDHEN, CDR2 SYDVKM. There are 15 residues in the CDR3. Here the CDR3 reads CASRSTSSTFWAQYF. DNA for the CDR3: TGTGCCAGCAGGTCTACTAGCAGCACTTTTTGGGCCCAGTACTTC.

This clonotype was seen repeatedly, ten times or more. This chain joins TRBV11-2 and TRBJ1-4; D is possibly TRBD1 (6 bases). Germline V gene data show CDR1 as SGHAT and CDR2 as FQNNGV. With 5 bases removed from V and 5 bases from J, the gap between germline ends came to 21 bases. There are 17 residues in the CDR3. The CDR3: CASSVGVWTTGNEKLFF. The CDR3 nucleotides read TGTGCCAGCAGCGTGGGGGTATGGACAACAGGGAATGAAAAACTGTTTTTT.

At least ten counts were recorded for this clonotype. V and J are TRBV14 and TRBJ2-5; 9 bases agree with TRBD2. Germline V gene data show CDR1 as SGHDN and CDR2 as FVKESK. The CDR3 contains 15 residues. The ends lost 0 bases at V and 5 bases at J; junction bases unmatched: 4. Here the CDR3 reads CASSQDAGGWETQYF. CDR3 DNA sequence: TGTGCCAGCAGCCAAGATGCGGGAGGGTGGGAGACCCAGTACTTC. Looking up the rest from reference TRBV14 and TRBJ2-5 gives the full variable domain: EAGVTQFPSHSVIEKGQTVTLRCDPISGHDNLYWYRRVMGKEIKFLLHFVKESKQDESGMPNNRFLAERTGGTYSTLKVQPAELEDSGVYFCASSQDAGGWETQYFGPGTRLLVL.

With regard to this clonotype: Just one base apart from a much larger clone, this may be a read error. CDR3 residues: CSARGLAGGKDLAKNSQYF. DNA for the CDR3: TGCAGTGCTAGGGGACTAGCGGGGGGAAAGGACTTAGCCAAAAACAGTCAGTACTTC. The J gene is TRBJ2-4, the V gene TRBV20-1; 15 nucleotides align to TRBD2. From germline, CDR1 is DFQATT and CDR2 SNEGSKA (reference sequence). The CDR3 has 19 amino acids.

This clonotype occurred many times. This chain links TRBV10-3 with TRBJ1-6; 9 nucleotides align to TRBD1. CDR1 is ENHRY and CDR2 is SYGVKD in the germline V gene. The CDR3 spans 17 residues. Germline trimming cut 4 bases from V and 2 bases from J; bases unmatched to any gene: 6. The CDR3 nucleotides are TGTGCCATCAGTGGAGGACAGGGGCTAGCCTATAATTCACCCCTCCACTTT. Its translation: CAISGGQGLAYNSPLHF.

At least ten counts were recorded for this clonotype. The CDR3 coding sequence is TGCAGTGCTAGAGATTCAAGGGACAGGAGGAAGGGGCCTTACGAGCAGTACTTC. It yields the protein CSARDSRDRRKGPYEQYF. V and J are TRBV20-1 and TRBJ2-7; 8 bases line up with TRBD1. V was clipped by 0 bases and J by 4 bases; unmatched bases: 17. This CDR3 contains 18 residues. CDR1 is DFQATT and CDR2 is SNEGSKA in the germline V gene (reference sequence).

This clonotype was found many times. The chain combines TRBV7-8 with TRBJ1-2, with 7 bases lining up with TRBD1. The CDR3 consists of 15 residues. V lost 5 bases, J lost 6 bases, and 12 bases stayed unmatched. The germline V gene encodes CDR1 SGHVS and CDR2 FQNEAQ. CDR3 in DNA: TGTGCCAGCAGCCGCACTCACACAGGGGAGCATGGCTACACCTTC. Translated: CASSRTHTGEHGYTF.

This clonotype has only a few counts. The J gene is TRBJ2-7, the V gene TRBV20-1, with 8 bases that match TRBD1. The CDR3 spans 13 residues. Germline CDR1 is DFQATT and CDR2 is SNEGSKA (reference sequence). Germline trimming cut 2 bases from V and 5 bases from J; bases unmatched to any gene: 5. DNA of the CDR3: TGCAGTGCTAGAAAGGACAGGGTGGACGAGCAGTACTTC. It specifies CSARKDRVDEQYF.

This clonotype has a count of ten or more. V is TRBV20-1 and J is TRBJ2-7, with D perhaps being TRBD1 or TRBD2 (5 bases each). The V gene's germline CDR1 is DFQATT and CDR2 SNEGSKA (reference sequence). The CDR3 is 14 amino acids. V was trimmed by 5 bases and J by 2 bases, leaving 16 bases between them. The CDR3: CSAAGTLRTYEQYF. Here the CDR3 DNA reads TGCAGTGCTGCTGGGACCCTACGGACCTACGAGCAGTACTTC.

The sample holds many counts of this clonotype. The chain links TRBV3-1 to TRBJ1-4; D not certain. V was shortened by 0 bases and J by 4 bases, with 9 bases between the two germline ends. The germline CDR1 and CDR2 sequences are LGHDT and YNNKEL (reference sequence). The CDR3 extends over 15 amino acids. The CDR3 loop reads CASSQEGYSNEKLFF. The CDR3 nucleotides are TGTGCCAGCAGCCAAGAGGGGTACAGTAATGAAAAACTGTTTTTT.

This clonotype appeared many times. The chain has TRBV6-5 and TRBJ1-5; TRBD1 aligns across 7 bases. Trimming took 4 bases from V and 4 from J; bases not matched to a gene: 10. Looked up from germline, CDR1 is MNHEY and CDR2 is SVGAGI. The CDR3 sequence is 16 residues long. In DNA, the CDR3 is TGTGCCAGCAGTTCCCATGGCAGGGGGGGTAATCAGCCCCAGCATTTT. It translates to CASSSHGRGGNQPQHF.

The chain recombines TRBV29-1 with TRBJ1-2, with D maybe TRBD1 (6 bases). Trimming removed 6 bases from V and 2 bases from J, with 7 bases in between. CDR3 length: 11 residues. CDR1 and CDR2 from the germline V gene are SQVTM and ANQGSEA. CDR3 residues: CSVTGNYGYTF. CDR3 coding DNA: TGCAGCGTGACAGGCAACTATGGCTACACCTTC.

This clonotype came up a few times. The V call is TRBV6-6, the J call TRBJ1-1; the D is unclear. The CDR3 is 13 amino acids. Trimming took 8 bases from V and 3 from J, leaving 13 bases between them. The germline CDR1 and CDR2 sequences are MNHNY and SVGAGI (reference sequence). The CDR3 DNA reads as TGTGCCAGCGGAGTTTGGGGTTACACTGAAGCTTTCTTT. It encodes CASGVWGYTEAFF.

This clonotype was found many times. This sequence joins TRBV24-1 and TRBJ2-3; D remains ambiguous. The V gene's germline CDR1 is KGHDR and CDR2 SFDVKD. V was trimmed by 0 bases and J by 3 bases, leaving 6 bases between them. This CDR3 is 14 amino acids long. CDR3 sequence (DNA): TGTGCCACCAGTGATTTGCCCGTTACAGATACGCAGTATTTT. This codes for CATSDLPVTDTQYF.

This clonotype was counted only a few times. CDR3 in DNA: TGTGCCAGCAGCCCGACAGGGAGGAGCTACACCTTC. Amino acids: CASSPTGRSYTF. This sequence joins TRBV27 and TRBJ1-2, with 7 bases aligning to TRBD1. CDR1 is MNHEY and CDR2 is SMNVEV in the germline V gene (reference sequence). This CDR3 region has 12 residues. Unmatched junction bases numbered 7, after V lost 6 bases and J lost 9 bases.

This clonotype has ten or more counts. The rearrangement joins TRBV3-1 to TRBJ2-6; D may be TRBD2 (5 bases). Germline V gene data show CDR1 as LGHDT and CDR2 as YNNKEL (reference sequence). This CDR3 is 19 amino acids long. V was trimmed by 4 bases and J by 0 bases, leaving 19 bases between them. The CDR3 protein is CASSPELGQTNSGANVLTF. DNA for the CDR3: TGTGCCAGCAGCCCCGAACTAGGGCAGACGAACTCTGGGGCCAACGTCCTGACTTTC.

V gene TRBV12-3 or TRBV12-4 combines with J gene TRBJ1-5, with 10 nucleotides matching TRBD1. Trimming at V came to 4 bases and at J to 3 bases, leaving 6 bases not matched to a gene. The CDR3 sequence is 16 residues long. The CDR3 spells CASSWRTGGPNQPQHF. Written as DNA, the CDR3 is TGTGCCAGCAGTTGGAGGACAGGGGGTCCCAATCAGCCCCAGCATTTT.

This clonotype was counted ten times or more. The rearrangement uses TRBV28 and TRBJ2-7; no clear D gene. Germline V gene lookup returns CDR1 MDHEN and CDR2 SYDVKM. V lost 5 bases and J 3 bases, leaving 11 bases between the germline ends. The CDR3 has 13 residues. The CDR3 here is CASSQLVNYEQYF. The CDR3 coding sequence is TGTGCCAGCAGTCAGCTAGTTAACTACGAGCAGTACTTC.

This clonotype was detected ten times or more. The V gene is TRBV5-6, the J gene TRBJ2-6, with 9 nucleotides matching TRBD1. This CDR3 region has 17 residues. Germline CDR1 is SGHDT and CDR2 is YYEEEE. Losses at the gene ends were 4 bases for V and 1 base for J; bases not matched to a gene: 6. The DNA for the CDR3 is TGTGCCAGCAGCCCCGGACAGGGGATATCTGGGGCCAACGTCCTGACTTTC. Amino acid sequence: CASSPGQGISGANVLTF. Filled out from reference TRBV5-6 and TRBJ2-6, the complete variable domain reads DAGVTQSPTHLIKTRGQQVTLRCSPKSGHDTVSWYQQALGQGPQFIFQYYEEEERQRGNFPDRFSGHQFPNYSSELNVNALLLGDSALYLCASSPGQGISGANVLTFGAGSRLTVL.

At least ten counts were recorded for this clonotype. This chain connects TRBV4-3 to TRBJ2-2, with unresolved D. The CDR3 extends over 15 amino acids. The germline V gene encodes CDR1 LGHNA and CDR2 YSLEER. Trimming took 0 bases from V and 3 from J, leaving 8 bases between them. CDR3 sequence: CASSQDLWHTGELFF. In nucleotides, the CDR3 is TGCGCCAGCAGCCAAGATTTGTGGCACACCGGGGAGCTGTTTTTT.

This clonotype appeared many times. The chain links TRBV6-5 to TRBJ2-3; tentatively, D is TRBD2 (5 bases). The CDR3 covers 12 residues. Trimming removed 6 bases from V and 9 bases from J, with 13 bases in between. CDR1 MNHEY and CDR2 SVGAGI come from the germline V gene. The CDR3, as DNA: TGTGCCAGCAGCCCCACCGGGATGACGCAGTATTTT. Its protein is CASSPTGMTQYF.

This clonotype was observed at least ten times. The chain uses TRBV6-2 or TRBV6-3 and TRBJ2-4; possibly TRBD1 for D (6 bases). Germline-derived CDR1 and CDR2 are MNHEY and SVGEGT. With 6 bases removed from V and 1 base from J, the gap between germline ends came to 13 bases. The CDR3 spans 15 residues. The CDR3 DNA reads as TGTGCCAGCAGCAAGGACAGTTGGGCCAAAAACATTCAGTACTTC. Protein product: CASSKDSWAKNIQYF.